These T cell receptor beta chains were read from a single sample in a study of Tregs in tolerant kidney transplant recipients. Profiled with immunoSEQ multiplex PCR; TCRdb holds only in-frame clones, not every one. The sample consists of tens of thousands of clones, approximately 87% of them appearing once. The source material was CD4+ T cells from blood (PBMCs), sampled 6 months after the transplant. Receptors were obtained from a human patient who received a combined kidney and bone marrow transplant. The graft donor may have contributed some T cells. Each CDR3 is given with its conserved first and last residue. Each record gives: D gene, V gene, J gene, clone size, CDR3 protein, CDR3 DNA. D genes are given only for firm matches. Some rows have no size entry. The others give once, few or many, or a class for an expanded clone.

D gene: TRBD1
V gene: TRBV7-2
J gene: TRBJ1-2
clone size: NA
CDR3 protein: CASSLVSQGDGYTF
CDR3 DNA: TGTGCCAGCAGCTTAGTTTCCCAGGGGGATGGCTACACCTTC

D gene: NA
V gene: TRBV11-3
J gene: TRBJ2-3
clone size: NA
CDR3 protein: CASSLNSGTGYRDTQYF
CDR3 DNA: TGTGCCAGCAGCTTAAATAGCGGGACAGGGTATAGAGATACGCAGTATTTT

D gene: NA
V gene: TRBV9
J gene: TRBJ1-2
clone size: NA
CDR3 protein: CASSAGGGSNYGYTF
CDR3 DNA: TGTGCCAGCAGCGCTGGGGGAGGTTCTAACTATGGCTACACCTTC

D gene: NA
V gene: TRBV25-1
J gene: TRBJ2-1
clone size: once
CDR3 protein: CASSEDIDRYNEQFF
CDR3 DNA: TGTGCCAGCAGTGAGGATATAGACAGATACAATGAGCAGTTCTTC

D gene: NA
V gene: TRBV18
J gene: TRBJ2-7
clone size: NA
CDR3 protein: CASSPQGRSSYEQYF
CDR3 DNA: TGTGCCAGCTCACCACAGGGGAGGAGCTCCTACGAGCAGTACTTC

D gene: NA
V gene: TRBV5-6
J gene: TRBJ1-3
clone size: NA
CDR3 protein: CASSLLSLGNRGTGNTIYF
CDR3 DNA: TGTGCCAGCAGCTTGCTCTCGTTGGGGAACAGAGGGACTGGAAACACCATATATTTT

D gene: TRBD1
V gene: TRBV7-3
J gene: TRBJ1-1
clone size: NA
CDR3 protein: CASSASGGAYTEAFF
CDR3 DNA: TGTGCCAGCAGCGCCTCAGGGGGCGCGTACACTGAAGCTTTCTTT

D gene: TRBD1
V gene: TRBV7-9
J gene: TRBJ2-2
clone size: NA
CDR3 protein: CASSFLPGQGKTGELFF
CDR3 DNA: TGTGCCAGCAGCTTCCTTCCAGGACAGGGAAAAACCGGGGAGCTGTTTTTT

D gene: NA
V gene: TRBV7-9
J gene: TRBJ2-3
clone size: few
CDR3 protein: CASSRGGDVKTDTQYF
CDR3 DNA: TGTGCCAGCAGCCGAGGGGGGGATGTTAAAACAGATACGCAGTATTTT

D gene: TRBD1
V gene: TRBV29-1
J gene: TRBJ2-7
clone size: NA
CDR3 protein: CSATKGSGTAYEQYF
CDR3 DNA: TGCAGCGCAACAAAGGGATCCGGGACAGCCTACGAGCAGTACTTC

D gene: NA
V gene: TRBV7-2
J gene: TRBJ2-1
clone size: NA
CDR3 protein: CASSFTGIEQFF
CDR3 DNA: TGTGCCAGCAGCTTTACCGGGATAGAGCAGTTCTTC

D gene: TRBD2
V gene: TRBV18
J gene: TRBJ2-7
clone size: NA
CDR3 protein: CASSPPSGTYEQYF
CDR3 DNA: TGTGCCAGCTCACCTCCTAGCGGAACCTACGAGCAGTACTTC

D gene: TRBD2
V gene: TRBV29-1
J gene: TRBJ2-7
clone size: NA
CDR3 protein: CSVGGQGLAGFYEQYF
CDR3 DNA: TGCAGCGTGGGCGGCCAGGGACTAGCGGGATTCTACGAGCAGTACTTC

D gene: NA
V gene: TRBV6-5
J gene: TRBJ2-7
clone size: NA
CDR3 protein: CASSSTTQQIYEQYF
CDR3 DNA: TGTGCCAGCAGCTCCACGACTCAACAAATCTACGAGCAGTACTTC

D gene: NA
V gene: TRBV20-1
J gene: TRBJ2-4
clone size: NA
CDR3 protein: CSAKGDIQYF
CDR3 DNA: TGCAGTGCTAAAGGGGACATTCAGTACTTC

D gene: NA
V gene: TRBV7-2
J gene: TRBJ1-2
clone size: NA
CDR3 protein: CASRGGTGGTFNYGYTF
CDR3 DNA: TGTGCCAGCAGGGGGGGCACGGGGGGGACCTTTAACTATGGCTACACCTTC

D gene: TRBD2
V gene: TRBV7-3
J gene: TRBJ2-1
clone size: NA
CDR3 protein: CASSLSLAGGAEQFF
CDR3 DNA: TGTGCCAGCAGCTTGAGTCTAGCGGGGGGGGCTGAGCAGTTCTTC

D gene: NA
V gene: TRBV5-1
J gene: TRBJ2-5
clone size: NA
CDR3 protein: CASSFGTRKQETQYF
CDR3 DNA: TGCGCCAGCAGCTTCGGGACAAGGAAACAAGAGACCCAGTACTTC

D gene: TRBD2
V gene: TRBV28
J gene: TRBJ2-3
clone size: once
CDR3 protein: CASSPVYGGSGRAFTQYF
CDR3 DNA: TGTGCCAGCAGTCCGGTCTATGGGGGTAGCGGGAGGGCCTTTACGCAGTATTTT

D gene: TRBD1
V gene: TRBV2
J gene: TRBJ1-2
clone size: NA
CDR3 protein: CASSSQGANYGYTF
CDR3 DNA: TGTGCCAGCAGCTCACAGGGGGCGAACTATGGCTACACCTTC